A single sample gave rise to the 17 T cell receptor beta chains below, sequenced in a study of CD8 T cells in ankylosing spondylitis. These receptors' targets are unknown. TCRdb re-called the 5' RACE reads with MiXCR, one entry per CDR3 protein. This table holds roughly 370,000 distinct CDR3 sequences, approximately 20% found once. Study conclusions and caveats: A TCR beta motif made of eight highly homologous variants seemed typical of ankylosing spondylitis blood.

Sequenced material: blood, either unsorted or a sorted T cell fraction (not recorded which). Source of these receptors: a male donor with ankylosing spondylitis.

This clonotype was seen a handful of times. The chain couples TRBV18 to TRBJ1-1; D unresolved. The germline V gene encodes CDR1 KGHSH and CDR2 LQKENI. V was cut by 4 bases and J by 0 bases, with 9 bases left in between. This CDR3 region has 14 residues. In nucleotides, the CDR3 is TGTGCCAGCTCACGAGAATCGTTGAACACTGAAGCTTTCTTT. It translates to CASSRESLNTEAFF.

The chain employs TRBV29-1 and TRBJ2-1; 11 positions match TRBD2. V shed 6 bases, J shed 7 bases, and the junction held 8 bases outside the gene matches. Germline V gives CDR1 SQVTM, CDR2 ANQGSEA. The CDR3 extends over 14 amino acids. In nucleotides, the CDR3 is TGCAGCGTATTTAGCGGGAGGGCCGATAATGAGCAGTTCTTC. Protein product: CSVFSGRADNEQFF.

This clonotype was seen only a few times. The rearrangement joins TRBV18 to TRBJ1-1, with a tentative D call TRBD1 (6 bases). CDR1 and CDR2 (germline): KGHSH, LQKENI. The CDR3 has 15 residues. Trimming cost V 3 bases and J 3 bases, with 14 bases left between them. The CDR3 DNA is TGTGCCAGCTCACCCCCGGGGGGGGCTCACACTGAAGCTTTCTTT. Amino acid sequence: CASSPPGGAHTEAFF.

This chain links TRBV18 with TRBJ1-2, with 9 bases fitting TRBD1. Looked up from germline, CDR1 is KGHSH and CDR2 is LQKENI. CDR3 length equals 15 residues. Trimming took 2 bases from V and 8 from J; bases not matched to a gene: 9. CDR3 amino acids: CASSPNRDRDSGYTF. CDR3 sequence (DNA): TGTGCCAGCTCACCAAACCGGGACAGGGACAGCGGCTACACCTTC.

This clonotype was detected only once. The chain links TRBV9 to TRBJ2-7; tentatively, D is TRBD2 (6 bases). V lost 0 bases and J 6 bases, leaving 13 bases between the germline ends. This CDR3 is built from 14 residues. The germline V gene encodes CDR1 SGDLS and CDR2 YYNGEE. In DNA form, the CDR3 reads TGTGCCAGCAGCGTAGCCGGGAGTGGGGCCGAGCAGTACTTC. Its translation: CASSVAGSGAEQYF.

The J gene is TRBJ2-7, the V gene TRBV18, with 11 bases aligning to TRBD1. Germline V gene lookup returns CDR1 KGHSH and CDR2 LQKENI. V lost 3 bases to trimming and J lost 2 bases; unmatched junction nucleotides: 9. There are 17 residues in the CDR3. For the CDR3, the DNA is TGTGCCAGCTCACCGGTGCCCGGGACAGGGGGGACCTACGAGCAGTACTTC. Translation gives CASSPVPGTGGTYEQYF.

This chain joins TRBV19 and TRBJ1-1, with D uncertain. This CDR3 is built from 14 residues. V was cut by 5 bases and J by 2 bases, with 12 bases left in between. CDR1 LNHDA and CDR2 SQIVND come from the germline V gene (reference sequence). CDR3 amino acids: CASSPGRANTEAFF. The CDR3 bases are TGTGCCAGTAGTCCCGGGAGGGCCAACACTGAAGCTTTCTTT.

This clonotype was seen more than once but under ten times. The chain combines TRBV4-3 with TRBJ2-1; D might be TRBD2 (5 bases). Germline V gene data show CDR1 as LGHNA and CDR2 as YSLEER. Deletions cut 5 bases from V and 4 bases from J, with 12 bases between. The CDR3 contains 14 residues. The CDR3 DNA sequence: TGCGCCAGCAGCGGAAGCGGACCGTACAATGAGCAGTTCTTC. This codes for CASSGSGPYNEQFF.

V gene TRBV5-5 combines with J gene TRBJ1-5; 7 bases are a match to TRBD1. Losses at the gene ends were 7 bases for V and 4 bases for J; bases not matched to a gene: 8. The CDR3 is made up of 14 amino acids. The germline V gene has CDR1 SGHKS and CDR2 YYEKEE (reference sequence). The CDR3 sequence is CASRRDSYNQPQHF. The CDR3 DNA follows: TGTGCCAGCCGTCGGGACAGCTATAATCAGCCCCAGCATTTT.

In this sample, this clonotype turned up a few times. The V gene is TRBV24-1, the J gene TRBJ2-7, with 8 bases fitting TRBD2. CDR1 and CDR2 from the germline V gene are KGHDR and SFDVKD. V lost 5 bases to trimming and J lost 3 bases; unmatched junction nucleotides: 8. The CDR3 is 15 residues long. CDR3 sequence (DNA): TGTGCCACCAGTGCTCCCCTAGCGGGCCGCTACGAGCAGTACTTC. This sequence encodes CATSAPLAGRYEQYF.

The rearrangement links TRBV4-1 to TRBJ2-3; TRBD1 agrees at 12 bases. Trimming removed 5 bases from V and 3 bases from J; junction bases left unmatched: 9. Germline-derived CDR1 and CDR2 are MGHRA and YSYEKL. CDR3 length: 17 residues. CDR3 loop: CASSLGQGAILTDTQYF. CDR3 coding DNA: TGCGCCAGCAGCTTGGGACAGGGGGCGATTTTAACAGATACGCAGTATTTT.

The rearrangement links TRBV6-1 to TRBJ1-2, with D possibly matching TRBD1 (5 bases). With 2 bases removed from V and 8 bases from J, the gap between germline ends came to 12 bases. The CDR3 contains 13 residues. Germline V lookup: CDR1 MNHNS, CDR2 SASEGT. CDR3 amino acids: CASSEHRSYGYTF. The CDR3 bases are TGTGCCAGCAGTGAACACAGGTCATACGGCTACACCTTC.

This clonotype was recorded a few times. The chain couples TRBV28 to TRBJ2-2; D remains ambiguous. The CDR3 length is 14 residues. The V and J ends lost 3 bases and 7 bases respectively, with 12 bases between them. Germline CDR1 reads MDHEN; CDR2 reads SYDVKM. The CDR3 is CASSFGSLGGELFF. CDR3 coding DNA: TGTGCCAGCAGTTTCGGATCCTTGGGCGGGGAGCTGTTTTTT.

For the CDR3, the DNA is TGTGCCAGCAGTGCGACAGGAGCTAACTATGGCTACACCTTC. It is translated as CASSATGANYGYTF. V usage is TRBV6-1 and J usage is TRBJ1-2; possibly TRBD1 for D (6 bases). Germline V gene data show CDR1 as MNHNS and CDR2 as SASEGT. Trimming removed 4 bases from V and 0 bases from J, with 9 bases in between. The CDR3 extends over 14 amino acids.

The sample holds a few counts of this clonotype. The chain recombines TRBV5-1 with TRBJ2-3, with D perhaps matching TRBD2 (6 bases). CDR3 size: 16 residues. V dropped 9 bases and J dropped 1 base, with 21 bases sitting between them. Per the germline V gene, CDR1 is SGHRS and CDR2 is YFSETQ. The CDR3 loop is CATRLVISGGTDTQYF. CDR3 sequence (DNA): TGCGCCACCAGACTAGTAATCTCCGGTGGCACAGATACGCAGTATTTT. Looking up the rest from reference TRBV5-1 and TRBJ2-3 gives the full variable domain: KAGVTQTPRYLIKTRGQQVTLSCSPISGHRSVSWYQQTPGQGLQFLFEYFSETQRNKGNFPGRFSGRQFSNSRSEMNVSTLELGDSALYLCATRLVISGGTDTQYFGPGTRLTVL.

This clonotype was observed a handful of times. CDR3 coding DNA: TGTGCCAGCAGCGGAGCAGGGGGCGCGAACACTGAAGCTTTCTTT. Translation: CASSGAGGANTEAFF. This chain connects TRBV3-1 to TRBJ1-1; 8 bases fit TRBD1. The germline V gene has CDR1 LGHDT and CDR2 YNNKEL (reference sequence). V trimming: 5 bases; J trimming: 1 base; junction bases outside the gene matches: 6. CDR3 length: 15 residues.

This clonotype has just a few counts. The gene calls are TRBV7-9 and TRBJ2-5, with 7 positions matching TRBD2. V gave up 3 bases and J gave up 4 bases; unmatched junction bases: 8. This CDR3 contains 15 residues. CDR1 is SEHNR and CDR2 is FQNEAQ in the germline V gene (reference sequence). CDR3 sequence reads: CASSFGAGDPETQYF. CDR3 nucleotides: TGTGCCAGCAGCTTTGGGGCGGGAGATCCAGAGACCCAGTACTTC.